These 29 T cell receptor beta chains were all obtained from the same sample, sequenced in a study of blood T cell repertoires in COVID-19. Profiled with immunoSEQ multiplex PCR; TCRdb holds only in-frame clones, not every one. Of over 250,000 clones in the sample, under 90% are singletons; the top ten hold roughly 2.2%. The sequencing input was peripheral blood. These receptors were taken from a middle-aged man with acute or convalescent COVID-19.

The genes are TRBV30 and TRBJ2-2; 13 bases fit TRBD2. Germline assignment: CDR1 GTSNPN and CDR2 SVGIG (reference sequence). V was clipped by 6 bases and J by 1 base; unmatched bases: 5. The CDR3 loop spans 16 amino acids. The CDR3 DNA follows: TGTGCCTGCCCGACTAGCGGGGGGCTGAACACCGGGGAGCTGTTTTTT. Encoded protein: CACPTSGGLNTGELFF. The variable domain in full, completed from reference TRBV30 and TRBJ2-2, reads SQTIHQWPATLVQPVGSPLSLECTVEGTSNPNLYWYRQAAGRGLQLLFYSVGIGQISSEVPQNLSASRPQDRQFILSSKKLLLSDSGFYLCACPTSGGLNTGELFFGEGSRLTVL.

The rearrangement joins TRBV25-1 to TRBJ2-3; D might be TRBD2 (6 bases). From germline, CDR1 is MGHDK and CDR2 SYGVNS. V dropped 2 bases and J dropped 4 bases, with 13 bases sitting between them. This CDR3 spans 15 amino acids. CDR3 region: CASSEESREADTQYF. The CDR3 DNA reads as TGTGCCAGCAGTGAAGAAAGCAGGGAGGCAGATACGCAGTATTTT.

This rearrangement joins TRBV3-1 (or the pseudogene TRBV3-2) to TRBJ1-2; 9 nucleotides line up with TRBD1. With 4 bases clipped from V and 7 bases from J, the junction kept 7 bases outside the gene matches. The CDR3 extends over 14 amino acids. Germline-derived CDR1 and CDR2 are LGHDT and YNNKEL (reference sequence). The DNA of the CDR3 is TGTGCCAGCAGCCCGCGGGACAGGGCCGGTGGCTACACCTTC. As protein: CASSPRDRAGGYTF.

This sequence joins TRBV3-1 (or the pseudogene TRBV3-2) and TRBJ2-5; 9 bases agree with TRBD1. Germline CDR1 reads LGHDT; CDR2 reads YNNKEL (reference sequence). This CDR3 has 14 residues. The ends lost 7 bases at V and 3 bases at J; junction bases unmatched: 6. The CDR3 loop reads CASTQTGGKETQYF. The CDR3 coding sequence is TGTGCCAGCACCCAGACAGGGGGTAAAGAGACCCAGTACTTC.

This chain connects TRBV6-5 to TRBJ2-1, with 7 bases fitting TRBD2. V shed 6 bases and J 5 bases; nucleotides not matched to a gene: 10. The CDR3 spans 15 residues. Per the germline V gene, CDR1 is MNHEY and CDR2 is SVGAGI. CDR3 loop: CASRILASEDNEQFF. CDR3 coding DNA: TGTGCCAGCAGGATACTAGCGAGTGAGGACAATGAGCAGTTCTTC.

This chain links TRBV18 with TRBJ2-2, with 11 positions matching TRBD1. Germline assignment: CDR1 KGHSH and CDR2 LQKENI. This CDR3 is 18 amino acids long. Germline trimming cut 5 bases from V and 5 bases from J; bases unmatched to any gene: 13. In DNA form, the CDR3 reads TGTGCCAGCTCAGCTCGCCAGGACAGGGGGCTTTTAACCGGGGAGCTGTTTTTT. It specifies CASSARQDRGLLTGELFF. The complete variable domain, with remaining parts taken from reference TRBV18 and TRBJ2-2, reads NAGVMQNPRHLVRRRGQEARLRCSPMKGHSHVYWYRQLPEEGLKFMVYLQKENIIDESGMPKERFSAEFPKEGPSILRIQQVVRGDSAAYFCASSARQDRGLLTGELFFGEGSRLTVL.

The chain couples TRBV5-1 to TRBJ1-1, with 7 positions matching TRBD1. With 2 bases clipped from V and 1 base from J, the junction kept 14 bases outside the gene matches. CDR1 and CDR2 (germline): SGHRS, YFSETQ. This CDR3 is built from 18 residues. DNA of the CDR3: TGCGCCAGCAGCTTAAAATTACAGGGGCCGCGGAAGAACACTGAAGCTTTCTTT. Translated, it gives CASSLKLQGPRKNTEAFF.

The CDR3 loop is CATSRDSGQGSLNIQYF. CDR3 nucleotides: TGTGCCACCAGCAGAGACTCGGGACAGGGATCCCTGAACATTCAGTACTTC. The V call is TRBV15, the J call TRBJ2-4; 9 nucleotides match TRBD1. With V trimmed by 0 bases and J by 7 bases, 10 bases remained unmatched. Germline V gene lookup returns CDR1 LNHNV and CDR2 YYDKDF (reference sequence). This CDR3 is 17 amino acids long.

This chain links TRBV3-1 (or the pseudogene TRBV3-2) with TRBJ2-3, with D possibly being TRBD2 (5 bases). The germline V gene has CDR1 LGHDT and CDR2 YNNKEL (reference sequence). This CDR3 spans 13 amino acids. V was shortened by 4 bases and J by 4 bases, with 9 bases between the two germline ends. CDR3 sequence reads: CASSLTGADTQYF. For the CDR3, the DNA is TGTGCCAGCAGCCTGACCGGGGCAGATACGCAGTATTTT.

Comments on this clone: The junction departs from the called germline gene at one end, perhaps through a read error. V and J are TRBV19 and TRBJ1-5; TRBD1 matches at 7 bases. Germline CDR1 and CDR2: LNHDA and SQIVND (reference sequence). CDR3 length: 12 amino acids. This chain's CDR3 is CASSIPYMDRTF. The CDR3 DNA follows: TGTGCCAGTAGTATCCCCTACATGGACAGGACTTTT.

This clone was found once. This CDR3 is CSASRDSEVNGYTF. The CDR3 nucleotides are TGCAGTGCTAGTAGGGACAGCGAAGTCAATGGCTACACCTTC. This sequence joins TRBV20-1 and TRBJ1-2; the match to TRBD1 covers 7 bases. The V segment lost 3 bases and the J segment 6 bases; nucleotides outside the gene matches: 10. The CDR3 loop spans 14 amino acids. Germline CDR1 and CDR2: DFQATT and SNEGSKA (reference sequence).

The chain is built from TRBV30 and TRBJ2-3, with D perhaps matching TRBD2 (6 bases). The CDR3 has 19 residues. The germline CDR1 and CDR2 sequences are GTSNPN and SVGIG (reference sequence). Between the trimmed V and J ends, which lost 1 base and 3 bases, there was a span of 26 bases. The CDR3 region is CAWSEINPGLPFLTDTQYF. The CDR3 DNA reads as TGTGCCTGGAGTGAAATCAACCCGGGACTGCCCTTTTTGACAGATACGCAGTATTTT.

V is TRBV24-1 and J is TRBJ2-1; no definite D call. V was pared by 1 base and J by 6 bases, with 3 bases between. The CDR3 spans 12 residues. Germline V gene data show CDR1 as KGHDR and CDR2 as SFDVKD. The CDR3, as DNA: TGTGCCACCAGTGATTTAGCCAATGAGCAGTTCTTC. It encodes CATSDLANEQFF.

This clone has more than one count but fewer than ten. V gene TRBV27 combines with J gene TRBJ1-2; D is perhaps TRBD1 (5 bases). The CDR3 is made up of 14 amino acids. Germline CDR1 is MNHEY and CDR2 is SMNVEV (reference sequence). Trimming pared 3 bases from V and 2 bases from J, leaving 10 bases between. Here the CDR3 DNA reads TGTGCCAGCAGTTTTTTTGGGGCGAACTATGGCTACACCTTC. Its translation: CASSFFGANYGYTF.

V and J are TRBV11-2 and TRBJ1-2; 10 nucleotides match TRBD1. Germline values: CDR1 SGHAT, CDR2 FQNNGV. J lost 0 bases, V lost 5 bases, and 9 bases had no gene match. This CDR3 region has 17 residues. The CDR3 protein is CASSNLRDRGANYGYTF. CDR3 coding DNA: TGTGCCAGCAGCAACCTCCGGGACAGGGGAGCTAACTATGGCTACACCTTC.

This rearrangement joins TRBV9 to TRBJ1-1, with TRBD1 matching over 8 bases. Per germline, CDR1 SGDLS and CDR2 YYNGEE. Trimming cost V 3 bases and J 4 bases; bases outside gene matches: 8. The CDR3 runs 15 residues. In DNA, the CDR3 is TGTGCCAGCAGCGGCGGACAGGGTGGAGGCACTGAAGCTTTCTTT. The encoded protein is CASSGGQGGGTEAFF. The full variable domain, its missing parts supplied by reference TRBV9 and TRBJ1-1, is DSGVTQTPKHLITATGQRVTLRCSPRSGDLSVYWYQQSLDQGLQFLIQYYNGEERAKGNILERFSAQQFPDLHSELNLSSLELGDSALYFCASSGGQGGGTEAFFGQGTRLTVV.

This chain connects TRBV7-9 to TRBJ2-5; no reliable D call. CDR1 is SEHNR and CDR2 is FQNEAQ in the germline V gene (reference sequence). Trimming left V 1 base short and J 4 bases short, with 10 bases between. CDR3 size: 14 residues. The CDR3 region has the DNA TGTGCCAGCAGCTTAGGGAACAGCCCAGAGACCCAGTACTTC. This encodes CASSLGNSPETQYF. Using reference TRBV7-9 and TRBJ2-5 for the parts outside the CDR3, the full variable domain is DTGVSQNPRHKITKRGQNVTFRCDPISEHNRLYWYRQTLGQGPEFLTYFQNEAQLEKSRLLSDRFSAERPKGSFSTLEIQRTEQGDSAMYLCASSLGNSPETQYFGPGTRLLVL.

V usage is TRBV20-1 and J usage is TRBJ1-2, with TRBD1 matching over 7 bases. J lost 4 bases, V lost 3 bases, and 5 bases had no gene match. The CDR3 runs to 13 residues. The germline V gene has CDR1 DFQATT and CDR2 SNEGSKA (reference sequence). DNA of the CDR3: TGCAGTGCTAGTCACAGGGGAGGCTATGGCTACACCTTC. Protein product: CSASHRGGYGYTF.

Points on this clone: Germline is not matched at one junction end, which may reflect a read error. The CDR3 reads CSVEGGTWETQYF. The CDR3 DNA follows: TGCAGCGTGGAAGGCGGGACGTGGGAGACCCAGTACTTC. The chain recombines TRBV29-1 with TRBJ2-5, with D perhaps TRBD2 (6 bases). This CDR3 has 13 amino acids. From germline, CDR1 is SQVTM and CDR2 ANQGSEA.

This chain links TRBV5-1 with TRBJ1-6; D might be TRBD1 (6 bases). The germline V and J ends were trimmed by 3 bases and 5 bases, with 9 bases remaining between them. The length of the CDR3 is 14 residues. The germline V gene has CDR1 SGHRS and CDR2 YFSETQ. CDR3 protein: CASSSDSHNSPLHF. CDR3 DNA: TGCGCCAGCAGCTCGGACAGCCATAATTCACCCCTCCACTTT.

Turning to this clone: Other DNA sequences within the sample encode an identical CDR3. This chain uses TRBV6-5 with TRBJ1-2; 10 bases map to TRBD1. The trim removed 6 bases at V and 8 bases at J, leaving 6 bases unmatched. From germline, CDR1 is MNHEY and CDR2 SVGAGI. The CDR3 length is 13 residues. Written as DNA, the CDR3 is TGTGCCAGCAGCCCCGACAGGGGGCTCGGCTACACCTTC. Translation: CASSPDRGLGYTF.

This sequence joins TRBV6-2 or TRBV6-3 and TRBJ1-5, with no clear D. Germline V gene data show CDR1 as MNHEY and CDR2 as SVGEGT. The CDR3 extends over 12 amino acids. Trimming cost V 5 bases and J 11 bases, with 13 bases left between them. Here the CDR3 DNA reads TGTGCCAGCAGTGGAGGAGGAGTAGCCCAGCATTTT. This translates into CASSGGGVAQHF.

V usage is TRBV5-3 and J usage is TRBJ2-1, with 9 bases identical to TRBD2. TRBV5-3 is annotated as an ORF whose role is uncertain. V shed 2 bases and J 4 bases; nucleotides not matched to a gene: 16. This CDR3 has 19 amino acids. The CDR3 region is CARSLSCGTSRSSYNEQFF. CDR3 sequence (DNA): TGTGCCAGAAGCTTAAGTTGCGGGACTAGCCGCTCATCGTACAATGAGCAGTTCTTC.

The chain combines TRBV25-1 with TRBJ2-5, with a possible D match to TRBD1 (5 bases). Germline values: CDR1 MGHDK, CDR2 SYGVNS. The germline V and J ends were trimmed by 2 bases and 5 bases, with 15 bases remaining between them. The CDR3 length is 15 residues. DNA for the CDR3: TGTGCCAGCAGTGAAAGGGGTCAGCACGGGGAGACCCAGTACTTC. It encodes CASSERGQHGETQYF.

V usage is TRBV7-3 and J usage is TRBJ2-1, with 8 bases that match TRBD2. The CDR3 loop spans 14 amino acids. Germline assignment: CDR1 SGHTA and CDR2 FQGTGA. Trimming took 1 base from V and 9 from J; bases not matched to a gene: 5. In DNA, the CDR3 is TGTGCCAGCAGCTTAAGGGGACTAGAAGTTGAGCAGTTCTTC. It specifies CASSLRGLEVEQFF.

This sequence joins TRBV5-1 and TRBJ1-4, with D possibly TRBD1 on 6 matching bases. The CDR3 totals 16 residues. Trimming shortened V by 0 bases and J by 3 bases, and 12 bases separated the two germline ends. Germline V lookup: CDR1 SGHRS, CDR2 YFSETQ. CDR3 nucleotide sequence: TGCGCCAGCAGCTTGGCCCAAGGGGGTGCTAATGAAAAACTGTTTTTT. Its protein is CASSLAQGGANEKLFF.

The chain has TRBV7-3 and TRBJ2-1, with D perhaps TRBD1 (6 bases). Germline V gene lookup returns CDR1 SGHTA and CDR2 FQGTGA. Trimming took off 6 bases at V and 4 bases at J, with 16 bases between the two ends. The CDR3 spans 15 residues. In DNA, the CDR3 is TGTGCCAGCAGTCACACCGGGACACTGTACAATGAGCAGTTCTTC. Its translation: CASSHTGTLYNEQFF.

This chain joins TRBV3-1 (or the pseudogene TRBV3-2) and TRBJ2-7; possible D gene TRBD1, 6 bases. Trimming took 1 base from V and 10 from J, leaving 29 bases between them. CDR1 is LGHDT, CDR2 YNNKEL, per germline (reference sequence). The CDR3 has 18 residues. This CDR3 reads CASSQGYIGDTRIPSQYF. Here the CDR3 DNA reads TGTGCCAGCAGCCAAGGTTATATAGGGGACACAAGGATTCCTAGCCAGTACTTC.

This chain uses TRBV6-1 with TRBJ1-5; D is uncertain. Per the germline V gene, CDR1 is MNHNS and CDR2 is SASEGT. The CDR3 has 13 amino acids. V was cut by 3 bases and J by 10 bases, with 13 bases left in between. The CDR3: CASSETGRTPQHF. In DNA, the CDR3 is TGTGCCAGCAGTGAGACGGGAAGGACCCCCCAGCATTTT.